The 18 T cell receptor beta chains below all came from one sample that was sequenced in a study of blood T cell repertoires in COVID-19. Repertoires were generated with immunoSEQ multiplex PCR, while TCRdb's copy carries only in-frame clones and drops some. The sample comprises approximately 210,000 clones, 80% to 85% of which are singletons, and 15% to 20% rests with the top ten. The sequencing sample was made of peripheral blood. These receptors were obtained from a human donor in a cohort sampled during active COVID-19.

The chain links TRBV15 to TRBJ1-5; tentatively, D is TRBD1 (5 bases). V lost 0 bases, J lost 6 bases, and 15 bases lay in between. The CDR3 is made up of 16 amino acids. In germline, CDR1 is LNHNV, CDR2 YYDKDF (reference sequence). This CDR3 reads CATSRDRGRSAQPQHF. The CDR3 DNA reads as TGTGCCACCAGCAGAGATCGGGGGAGGTCAGCTCAGCCCCAGCATTTT.

The V call is TRBV5-1, the J call TRBJ2-3; no clear D gene. Trimming stripped 3 bases from V and 2 bases from J, with 13 bases between. Germline CDR1 reads SGHRS; CDR2 reads YFSETQ. The CDR3 covers 15 residues. This CDR3 is CASSSPSRSTDTQYF. The CDR3 DNA is TGCGCCAGCAGCTCACCCTCGAGGTCCACAGATACGCAGTATTTT.

In this sample, this clone turned up a few times. V gene TRBV6-6 combines with J gene TRBJ2-2; D might be TRBD2 (5 bases). V lost 6 bases, J lost 1 base, and 12 bases lay in between. This CDR3 comprises 15 residues. Per germline, CDR1 MNHNY and CDR2 SVGAGI (reference sequence). CDR3 protein: CASRAGKGNTGELFF. CDR3 DNA: TGTGCCAGCAGGGCGGGCAAGGGGAACACCGGGGAGCTGTTTTTT.

The rearrangement links TRBV10-3 to TRBJ2-5; 10 bases map to TRBD2. V gave up 6 bases and J gave up 1 base; unmatched junction bases: 8. The CDR3 is 16 residues long. The germline V gene has CDR1 ENHRY and CDR2 SYGVKD. The CDR3 spells CAISGSSSGGQETQYF. The CDR3 DNA is TGTGCCATCAGCGGTAGTTCTAGCGGGGGCCAAGAGACCCAGTACTTC.

The rearrangement links TRBV10-3 to TRBJ2-7; D uncertain. Germline V gives CDR1 ENHRY, CDR2 SYGVKD. The CDR3 is made up of 15 amino acids. V was pared by 0 bases and J by 4 bases, with 13 bases between. The CDR3 DNA is TGTGCCATCAGTGAGTCGGTGGCCCGAGGTTACGAGCAGTACGTC. Encoded protein: CAISESVARGYEQYV.

This clone occurred a few times. This chain connects TRBV6-5 to TRBJ2-7; TRBD1 might be the D (5 bases). V lost 7 bases and J 2 bases, leaving 18 bases between the germline ends. The CDR3 has 15 residues. From germline, CDR1 is MNHEY and CDR2 SVGAGI. The DNA of the CDR3 is TGTGCCAGCACGAGATTTACGACAGCTACCTACGAGCAGTACTTC. As protein: CASTRFTTATYEQYF.

The rearrangement joins TRBV28 to TRBJ1-5; perhaps TRBD1 as D (6 bases). The CDR3 totals 17 residues. Looked up from germline, CDR1 is MDHEN and CDR2 is SYDVKM. Trimming stripped 3 bases from V and 4 bases from J, with 19 bases between. This CDR3 is CASSFYSQGMKNQPQHF. As DNA, the CDR3 is TGTGCCAGCAGTTTTTACTCACAGGGAATGAAAAATCAGCCCCAGCATTTT.

This rearrangement joins TRBV12-3 or TRBV12-4 to TRBJ1-4; 7 nucleotides line up with TRBD1. V lost 5 bases to trimming and J lost 11 bases; unmatched junction nucleotides: 5. CDR3 size: 12 residues. The CDR3 region is CASSQDRSKLFF. CDR3 DNA sequence: TGTGCCAGCAGTCAGGACAGGTCCAAACTGTTTTTT.

This chain uses TRBV18 with TRBJ2-1; 9 bases are a match to TRBD2. Germline CDR1 is KGHSH and CDR2 is LQKENI. Unmatched junction bases numbered 0, after V lost 1 base and J lost 5 bases. This CDR3 contains 14 residues. CDR3 sequence reads: CASSPLAGDNEQFF. CDR3 DNA: TGTGCCAGCTCACCACTAGCGGGAGACAATGAGCAGTTCTTC.

The chain carries TRBV7-9 and TRBJ2-2; D is perhaps TRBD1 (5 bases). CDR1 is SEHNR and CDR2 is FQNEAQ in the germline V gene (reference sequence). Trimming pared 5 bases from V and 1 base from J, leaving 8 bases between. CDR3 length equals 14 residues. The CDR3 region is CASSPDMNTGELFF. In DNA form, the CDR3 reads TGTGCCAGCAGCCCGGACATGAACACCGGGGAGCTGTTTTTT.

The chain is built from TRBV7-2 and TRBJ2-3, with D possibly matching TRBD2 (6 bases). The CDR3 is made up of 15 amino acids. The germline V gene has CDR1 SGHTA and CDR2 FQGNSA. V dropped 1 base and J dropped 1 base, with 9 bases sitting between them. The CDR3 DNA is TGTGCCAGCAGCTTAGTGGGACTGCGCACAGATACGCAGTATTTT. Protein: CASSLVGLRTDTQYF.

The rearrangement links TRBV2 to TRBJ2-1; 11 bases fit TRBD2. The CDR3 covers 14 residues. CDR1 is SNHLY, CDR2 FYNNEI, per germline. V lost 5 bases to trimming and J lost 5 bases; unmatched junction nucleotides: 2. The DNA of the CDR3 is TGTGCCAGCAGTATACTAGCGGGAGACAATGAGCAGTTCTTC. As protein: CASSILAGDNEQFF. The full variable domain, rest sourced from reference TRBV2 and TRBJ2-1, is EPEVTQTPSHQVTQMGQEVILRCVPISNHLYFYWYRQILGQKVEFLVSFYNNEISEKSEIFDDQFSVERPDGSNFTLKIRSTKLEDSAMYFCASSILAGDNEQFFGPGTRLTVL.

V is TRBV9 and J is TRBJ2-2; TRBD1 matches at 8 bases. The V gene's germline CDR1 is SGDLS and CDR2 YYNGEE. CDR3 length: 15 residues. With 3 bases clipped from V and 7 bases from J, the junction kept 8 bases outside the gene matches. CDR3 in amino acids: CASSALGQGDGELFF. The CDR3 DNA follows: TGTGCCAGCAGCGCCCTTGGACAGGGCGACGGGGAGCTGTTTTTT.

CDR3 sequence (DNA): TGCGCCAGCAGGGGATCGACAGGGACAGGAGAAAAACTGTTTTTT. This sequence encodes CASRGSTGTGEKLFF. This chain uses TRBV5-1 with TRBJ1-4; 8 nucleotides line up with TRBD1. Germline CDR1 is SGHRS and CDR2 is YFSETQ. This CDR3 has 15 residues. After removal of 5 bases from V and 8 bases from J, the junction contained 11 bases not matched to a gene.

The chain combines TRBV28 with TRBJ1-5; 8 nucleotides line up with TRBD1. Germline loops: CDR1 MDHEN, CDR2 SYDVKM. V was pared by 6 bases and J by 4 bases, with 8 bases of the junction left unmatched. The CDR3 is 15 amino acids. The CDR3 DNA reads as TGTGCCAGCAGCCGTCGGACAGGGATGAATCAGCCCCAGCATTTT. This encodes CASSRRTGMNQPQHF.

V usage is TRBV10-1 and J usage is TRBJ1-5; TRBD1 is a possible D gene (5 bases). This CDR3 region has 13 residues. The V end was cut by 8 bases, the J end by 7 bases, with 15 bases between. Germline CDR1 is WNHNN and CDR2 is SYGVQD (reference sequence). The CDR3 loop is CASQGNLGQPQHF. In DNA, the CDR3 is TGCGCCAGCCAGGGAAACTTAGGACAGCCCCAGCATTTT.

The sample holds a few counts of this clone. The chain recombines TRBV7-2 with TRBJ2-7; the match to TRBD2 covers 7 bases. CDR1 is SGHTA, CDR2 FQGNSA, per germline. The CDR3 extends over 14 amino acids. The V and J ends lost 1 base and 6 bases, in that order; junction bases with no gene match: 6. The CDR3 region is CASSLVGPSGEQYF. CDR3 DNA: TGTGCCAGCAGCTTAGTAGGACCTAGCGGCGAGCAGTACTTC. Complete variable domain (other parts from reference TRBV7-2 and TRBJ2-7): GAGVSQSPSNKVTEKGKDVELRCDPISGHTALYWYRQSLGQGLEFLIYFQGNSAPDKSGLPSDRFSAERTGGSVSTLTIQRTQQEDSAVYLCASSLVGPSGEQYFGPGTRLTVT.

As DNA, the CDR3 is TGTGCCAGCAGCTCCGGGGCCTACAATGAGCAGTTCTTC. This encodes CASSSGAYNEQFF. The rearrangement joins TRBV4-2 to TRBJ2-1, with a possible D match to TRBD2 (5 bases). The germline V gene encodes CDR1 LGHNA and CDR2 YNFKEQ. The length of the CDR3 is 13 residues. V lost 5 bases and J 2 bases, leaving 7 bases between the germline ends.